This T cell receptor (beta chain) comes out of a study of T cell repertoires in cytomegalovirus infection (dated by TCRdb to 2018 to 2020). As for the study more broadly: The peptide stimulations were aimed at well-studied HLA-B-restricted epitopes as well as recently identified HLA-C-restricted CMV epitopes, whose presentation resists viral immunomodulation. The HLA type of each donor mattered for the analysis, because public TCR beta signatures pointed to carriage of CMV infection along with the matching HLA type. Results and caveats for the whole study, not just this receptor: The ex vivo response was dominated by HLA-C-restricted CMV-specific TCR beta clonotypes, which also provided the single most frequent clonotype in two of eight donors. Cumulative frequency of public TCR beta family members discriminated carriers of CMV infection plus the relevant HLA type in this cohort and an independent 352-donor cohort.

Reading the label with the study, this specimen's treatment or condition is: in vitro stimulation with specific CMV peptide epitopes to enrich CMV-specific T cells. V is trimmed back by 4 bases and J by 1 base, and the junction contains 3 bases that no gene match accounts for. Spanning cysteine to phenylalanine, the CDR3 consists of 14 amino acids. Kept here is only the CDR3 DNA, which spans 42 bases and is read in frame from base 1. Via the germline V gene (reference sequence), CDR1 is SEHNR and CDR2 FQNEAQ. Sequencing instrument: Illumina HiSeq 1500. TCRdb handled the public reads itself, with Q25 trimming in fastp and clone calling in MiXCR, and kept productive beta chains. Entries are consolidated by CDR3 protein sequence, retaining the most common genes and DNA. The sample data list 200,000 to 250,000 distinct CDR3 sequences, and about 40% of these were observed just once. The ten largest clones take up 59% of the sample.

As to this clonotype: This clone's antigen is unknown. No base quality values were provided; no much bigger clone lies one nucleotide off.

This specimen consisted of CD8+ T cells from cultured PBMCs, obtained from culture after CMV antigen stimulation. The receptor was derived from a human donor in good health (CMV status not recorded). Some clones in this sample may be carry-over from other donors' samples. The rearrangement combines TRBV7-9 with TRBJ2-5; TRBD2 matches 7 bases in the middle. The DNA reads as follows: TGTGCCAGCAGCTCGGGGGGACCCCAAGAGACCCAGTACTTC. This translates into CASSSGGPQETQYF.